One sample yielded the 28 T cell receptor beta chains listed below, sequenced in a study of T cells in women clearing cervical HPV infection (dated by TCRdb to 2017 to 2018). Receptor amplification or capture employed the immunoSEQ multiplex PCR assay. Here the immuneACCESS table is served through TCRdb, limited to in-frame sequences with V and J called. Missing clones are a known gap in these copies; in checked studies unresolved V genes cover under half, and the rest lacks a known reason. The table kept for this sample lists 45,000 to 55,000 clones. The top ten hold 0.8% to 1% of the sample. Sequencing used blood buffy coat. The origin of the receptors is a woman between 18 and 70 years old with a cervical HPV16 infection that either progressed to CIN3+ or cleared (not recorded which).

Worth noting for this clone: The read ends 3 residues before the CDR3 terminus; that terminus is restored from the germline J gene. The chain uses TRBV5-1 and TRBJ2-2, with 13 bases identical to TRBD2. This CDR3 contains 17 residues. Trimming cost V 5 bases and J 1 base; bases outside gene matches: 5. The germline CDR1 and CDR2 sequences are SGHRS and YFSETQ. CDR3 region: CASSPGTSGVNTGELFF. CDR3 DNA (partial): TGCGCCAGCAGTCCCGGGACTAGCGGGGTGAACACCGGGGAG.

About this clone: The DNA ends 3 residues before the CDR3 does, and the rest of the CDR3 is filled in from the germline J gene. The genes are TRBV19 and TRBJ1-2; 7 nucleotides align to TRBD1. Germline CDR1 is LNHDA and CDR2 is SQIVND (reference sequence). The CDR3 runs 17 residues. The CDR3 spells CASSNPGDSTFDNDYTF. Partial CDR3 DNA: TGTGCCAGTAGTAACCCGGGGGACAGCACGTTTGACAATGAC.

On this clone itself: The junction shows a germline mismatch at one end, possibly a read error. The read gets to within 3 residues of the CDR3 end, and the germline J gene fills in the rest. Other DNA sequences within the sample encode an identical CDR3. The chain is built from TRBV2 and TRBJ1-3; no definite D call. The CDR3 is 15 residues long. The germline gives CDR1 SNHLY, CDR2 FYNNEI. The CDR3 loop reads CASSETRSSGNTIYF. The CDR3 bases that were read are TGTGCCAGCAGTGAGACAAGAAGTTCTGGAAACACG.

Concerning this clone itself: The CDR3 end lies 3 residues beyond the end of the read and is filled in from the germline J gene. The genes are TRBV5-4 and TRBJ1-2; weak D call: TRBD1 (6 bases). The germline V gene encodes CDR1 SGHNT and CDR2 YYREEE (reference sequence). This CDR3 has 14 amino acids. CDR3 bases read: TGTGCCACCGCTTTTTCGATGAGACAGGCGGGC. This encodes CATAFSMRQAG. In full, the CDR3 is CATAFSMRQAGYTF. The variable domain in full, with the rest retrieved from reference TRBV5-4 and TRBJ1-2, is ETGVTQSPTHLIKTRGQQVTLRCSSQSGHNTVSWYQQALGQGPQFIFQYYREEENGRGNFPPRFSGLQFPNYSSELNVNALELDDSALYLCATAFSMRQAGYTFGSGTRLTVV.

For this clone: Coverage ceases 3 residues before the CDR3 finishes, and the germline J gene fills in the end. The chain recombines TRBV6-2 or TRBV6-3 with TRBJ2-1; 7 bases line up with TRBD1. Germline V gives CDR1 MNHEY, CDR2 SVGEGT. V was pared by 7 bases and J by 6 bases, with 9 bases of the junction left unmatched. This CDR3 is built from 14 residues. CDR3 in amino acids: CASKGTGVLNEQFF. The CDR3 DNA, read in part, is TGTGCCAGCAAAGGAACAGGGGTTCTCAATGAG.

On this clone itself: Read data end 3 residues before the CDR3 end; the end is taken from the germline J gene. The chain uses TRBV2 and TRBJ2-5; D remains ambiguous. Germline V gene sequence: CDR1 SNHLY, CDR2 FYNNEI. The CDR3 is made up of 13 amino acids. Trimming took off 2 bases at V and 2 bases at J, with 6 bases between the two ends. The covered CDR3 bases are TGTGCCAGCAGTGAAAGGCAGCAAGAGACC. Its protein product is CASSERQQET. The whole CDR3 protein is CASSERQQETQYF.

A note on this clone: The read terminates 3 residues before the CDR3 end, so the remaining end is supplied by the germline J gene. The chain links TRBV20-1 to TRBJ2-7; D is unresolved. V shed 5 bases and J shed 0 bases, with 11 bases lying between them. The CDR3 loop spans 13 amino acids. The germline V gene has CDR1 DFQATT and CDR2 SNEGSKA (reference sequence). CDR3 region: CSALPPSSYEQYF. Partial CDR3 DNA: TGCAGTGCTTTACCTCCTAGCTCCTACGAG.

Note on this clone: The read gets to within 3 residues of the CDR3 end, and the germline J gene fills in the rest. The gene calls are TRBV19 and TRBJ1-2, with 12 bases aligning to TRBD1. This CDR3 spans 18 amino acids. Germline V gene lookup returns CDR1 LNHDA and CDR2 SQIVND (reference sequence). The sequenced CDR3 bases are TGTGCCAGTAGTACCACCGGGACAGGGGGCCTGAGCTCCTACGAC. It translates to CASSTTGTGGLSSYD. The whole CDR3 reads CASSTTGTGGLSSYDYTF.

Comments on this clone: The read ends 3 residues before the CDR3 terminus; that terminus is restored from the germline J gene. This sequence joins TRBV6-2 or TRBV6-3 and TRBJ1-1; D perhaps matches TRBD1 (6 bases). Trimming removed 8 bases at V and 0 bases at J, with 13 bases between. Germline V gene sequence: CDR1 MNHEY, CDR2 SVGEGT. This CDR3 has 14 residues. The sequenced part of the CDR3 DNA is TGTGCCAGCGGGAAGACAGGTATGAACACTGAA. Translating it yields CASGKTGMNTE. The complete CDR3 protein is CASGKTGMNTEAFF.

With regard to this clone: The DNA ends 3 residues before the CDR3 does, and the rest of the CDR3 is filled in from the germline J gene. The chain links TRBV5-1 to TRBJ1-5, with D possibly being TRBD1 (5 bases). Germline V gene lookup returns CDR1 SGHRS and CDR2 YFSETQ. This CDR3 comprises 15 residues. The V end was cut by 0 bases, the J end by 6 bases, with 13 bases between. The sequenced CDR3 bases are TGCGCCAGCAGCTTGGGCGGGGGGACGAGTCAGCCC. This codes for CASSLGGGTSQP. The full CDR3 sequence reads CASSLGGGTSQPQHF.

About this clone itself: With the read ending 3 residues before the CDR3 end, the germline J gene is used to fill in that end. This sequence joins TRBV5-1 and TRBJ1-5; D ambiguous. V was clipped by 4 bases and J by 3 bases, with 23 bases between them. The germline gives CDR1 SGHRS, CDR2 YFSETQ. This CDR3 has 18 residues. The CDR3 reads CASSHYELGFRPNQPQHF. CDR3 bases read: TGCGCCAGCAGCCATTACGAATTAGGGTTTCGGCCCAATCAGCCC.

In regard to this clone: Its ends do not fully match the called genes, so a read error is possible. The CDR3 end is not reached by the read, which stops 3 residues before it; the germline J gene fills it in. The chain employs TRBV7-9 and TRBJ1-2; the D is unclear. The length of the CDR3 is 14 residues. Germline V gene sequence: CDR1 SEHNR, CDR2 FQNEAQ (reference sequence). Here the CDR3 reads CSSSPSGHSYDYTF. CDR3 DNA (partial): TGTTCCAGCAGCCCTTCGGGTCACTCCTACGAC.

A note on this clone: The read ends 3 residues early relative to the CDR3; the germline J gene fills the gap. V usage is TRBV5-1 and J usage is TRBJ2-2; possible D gene TRBD2, 6 bases. This CDR3 comprises 15 residues. Trimming pared 6 bases from V and 4 bases from J, leaving 16 bases between. Germline V gene sequence: CDR1 SGHRS, CDR2 YFSETQ. The CDR3 here is CASIDSRRGTGELFF. CDR3 DNA (partial): TGCGCCAGCATCGACTCAAGGCGGGGCACCGGGGAG. Supplemented by reference TRBV5-1 and TRBJ2-2, the full variable domain reads KAGVTQTPRYLIKTRGQQVTLSCSPISGHRSVSWYQQTPGQGLQFLFEYFSETQRNKGNFPGRFSGRQFSNSRSEMNVSTLELGDSALYLCASIDSRRGTGELFFGEGSRLTVL.

On this clone itself: At one end, the junction sequence differs from germline, possibly due to a read error. The read ends 3 residues early relative to the CDR3; the germline J gene fills the gap. The same CDR3 also results from other DNA sequences found in this sample. The J gene is TRBJ1-3, the V gene TRBV5-4, with D possibly being TRBD1 (5 bases). Germline V gives CDR1 SGHNT, CDR2 YYREEE (reference sequence). The CDR3 consists of 15 residues. The DNA read from the CDR3 is TGTGCCAGCAGCCGAGGGGAGGGCGCCGGAAACACA. Translating it yields CASSRGEGAGNT. The full CDR3 reads CASSRGEGAGNTIYF.

In regard to this clone: Coverage ceases 3 residues before the CDR3 finishes, and the germline J gene fills in the end. This chain connects TRBV7-9 to TRBJ2-7, with D perhaps matching TRBD1 (5 bases). Trimming shortened V by 4 bases and J by 5 bases, and 15 bases separated the two germline ends. The CDR3 has 14 amino acids. Germline CDR1 is SEHNR and CDR2 is FQNEAQ (reference sequence). The chain's CDR3 is CASSSPTGHHEQYF. CDR3 DNA (partial): TGTGCCAGCAGCTCGCCCACAGGCCACCACGAG.

Of note for this clone: The DNA ends 3 residues before the CDR3 does, and the rest of the CDR3 is filled in from the germline J gene. V usage is TRBV14 and J usage is TRBJ2-1, with D hard to call. Germline CDR1 and CDR2: SGHDN and FVKESK. This CDR3 has 13 residues. The ends were cut back, 0 bases at V and 4 bases at J, with 4 bases in the middle. The part of the CDR3 DNA that was read is TGTGCCAGCAGCCAAGATAGATACAATGAG. Translated: CASSQDRYNE. The whole CDR3 sequence is CASSQDRYNEQFF.

In regard to this clone: The read falls 3 residues short of the CDR3 end, and the missing part is taken from the germline J gene. V is TRBV20-1 and J is TRBJ2-2, with TRBD1 identical over 7 bases. The V and J ends lost 6 bases and 4 bases, in that order; junction bases with no gene match: 8. Germline lookup yields CDR1 DFQATT and CDR2 SNEGSKA (reference sequence). The CDR3 covers 14 residues. The covered CDR3 bases are TGCAGTGCGAGTCCGGGACAGAGCACCGGGGAG. It translates to CSASPGQSTGE. In full, the CDR3 reads CSASPGQSTGELFF.

CDR3 sequence reads: CASTLDRQTNYGYTF. Partial CDR3 DNA: TGTGCCAGCACCTTGGACAGGCAGACGAACTATGGC. The rearrangement joins TRBV12-3 or TRBV12-4 to TRBJ1-2; 7 bases are shared with TRBD1. The read ends 3 residues early relative to the CDR3; the germline J gene fills the gap. CDR3 length: 15 amino acids. J gave up 2 bases and V 7 bases, and 10 bases lay outside the gene matches.

On this clone: The CDR3 end lies 3 residues beyond the end of the read and is filled in from the germline J gene. The chain combines TRBV19 with TRBJ2-1; D gene ambiguous. The CDR3 extends over 13 amino acids. V lost 5 bases and J lost 4, with 9 bases in between. Germline V gene lookup returns CDR1 LNHDA and CDR2 SQIVND (reference sequence). The CDR3 region is CASSDYSYNEQFF. The sequenced part of the CDR3 DNA is TGTGCCAGTAGTGATTACAGTTACAATGAG.

Regarding this clone: The missing CDR3 end, 3 residues past where the read stops, is filled in from the germline J gene. This chain connects TRBV28 to TRBJ2-3, with a tentative D call TRBD2 (6 bases). CDR1 MDHEN and CDR2 SYDVKM come from the germline V gene. Trimming removed 7 bases from V and 5 bases from J, with 22 bases in between. The CDR3 runs 16 residues. The CDR3 here is CASTRIVVPRGDTQYF. The CDR3 bases that were read are TGTGCCAGCACCAGGATTGTAGTCCCGCGGGGAGATACG.

Concerning this clone: The read ends 3 residues early relative to the CDR3; the germline J gene fills the gap. The V gene is TRBV19, the J gene TRBJ2-1, with 8 bases identical to TRBD1. The CDR3 spans 15 residues. CDR1 is LNHDA, CDR2 SQIVND, per germline (reference sequence). The V segment lost 5 bases and the J segment 7 bases; nucleotides outside the gene matches: 10. CDR3 bases read: TGTGCCAGTAGTCTCGGACAGGGTTCTCTTAATGAG. Protein: CASSLGQGSLNE. The CDR3 in its entirety is CASSLGQGSLNEQFF.

CDR3 bases read: TGTGCCAGCAGTGGAGCGGGGGGAACCTACAATGAG. It specifies CASSGAGGTYNE. The full CDR3 protein is CASSGAGGTYNEQFF. This chain connects TRBV2 to TRBJ2-1; TRBD2 matches 9 bases. The read is 3 residues too short to cover the CDR3 end, so that end is filled in from the germline J gene. Germline assignment: CDR1 SNHLY and CDR2 FYNNEI. The CDR3 extends over 15 amino acids. With V trimmed by 4 bases and J by 2 bases, 3 bases remained unmatched.

The covered CDR3 bases are TGTGCCAGCAGCAGCCGGGACAGGAACACCGGGGAG. It specifies CASSSRDRNTGE. The whole CDR3 is CASSSRDRNTGELFF. V usage is TRBV7-3 and J usage is TRBJ2-2; 7 bases are a match to TRBD1. The read ends 3 residues early relative to the CDR3; the germline J gene fills the gap. This CDR3 is 15 amino acids long. Germline CDR1 SGHTA, CDR2 FQGTGA. The V gene end was trimmed by 5 bases and the J gene end by 1 base; junction bases not matched to a gene: 4.

Worth noting for this clone: The read gets to within 3 residues of the CDR3 end, and the germline J gene fills in the rest. The V gene is TRBV5-5, the J gene TRBJ1-4; D is possibly TRBD1 (6 bases). Per the germline V gene, CDR1 is SGHKS and CDR2 is YYEKEE (reference sequence). This CDR3 is 15 amino acids long. V lost 2 bases, J lost 3 bases, and 11 bases lay in between. The DNA read from the CDR3 is TGTGCCAGCAGCTTTTACAGGGATCCTAATGAAAAA. It specifies CASSFYRDPNEK. From start to end, the CDR3 is CASSFYRDPNEKLFF. Variable domain in full (rest from reference TRBV5-5 and TRBJ1-4): DAGVTQSPTHLIKTRGQQVTLRCSPISGHKSVSWYQQVLGQGPQFIFQYYEKEERGRGNFPDRFSARQFPNYSSELNVNALLLGDSALYLCASSFYRDPNEKLFFGSGTQLSVL.

Note on this clone: The missing CDR3 end, 3 residues past where the read stops, is filled in from the germline J gene. The chain combines TRBV6-1 with TRBJ1-5; the D is unclear. The V gene lost 0 bases and the J gene lost 5 bases, with 11 bases spanning the gap. The CDR3 is made up of 15 amino acids. Per germline, CDR1 MNHNS and CDR2 SASEGT. CDR3 DNA, as far as it was read: TGTGCCAGCAGTGAAGCATTGGAGGGCTATCAGCCC. Its translation is CASSEALEGYQP. The complete CDR3 protein is CASSEALEGYQPQHF.

In the case of this clone: Coverage ceases 3 residues before the CDR3 finishes, and the germline J gene fills in the end. The chain links TRBV7-9 to TRBJ1-2; 7 nucleotides line up with TRBD1. Looked up from germline, CDR1 is SEHNR and CDR2 is FQNEAQ (reference sequence). The length of the CDR3 is 15 residues. The part of the CDR3 DNA that was read is TGTGCCAGCAGCACCCGGGACAGTCGCGCAGATACC. Its translation is CASSTRDSRADT. The full CDR3 reads CASSTRDSRADTYTF. The whole variable domain, filled in from reference TRBV7-9 and TRBJ1-2, reads DTGVSQNPRHKITKRGQNVTFRCDPISEHNRLYWYRQTLGQGPEFLTYFQNEAQLEKSRLLSDRFSAERPKGSFSTLEIQRTEQGDSAMYLCASSTRDSRADTYTFGSGTRLTVV.

A remark on this clone: The read falls 3 residues short of the CDR3 end, and the missing part is taken from the germline J gene. The gene calls are TRBV7-8 and TRBJ2-2; TRBD2 aligns across 12 bases. The CDR3 contains 16 residues. Germline CDR1 reads SGHVS; CDR2 reads FQNEAQ. The CDR3 sequence is CASSLFSLAGGPELFF. The sequenced part of the CDR3 DNA is TGTGCCAGCAGCTTATTTAGCCTAGCGGGGGGGCCTGAG.

To note about this clone: The read falls 3 residues short of the CDR3 end, and the missing part is taken from the germline J gene. The V call is TRBV18, the J call TRBJ2-5; a weak D match, TRBD1 (7 bases). Germline values: CDR1 KGHSH, CDR2 LQKENI. The V gene lost 2 bases and the J gene lost 5 bases, with 12 bases spanning the gap. The CDR3 is 14 amino acids. The CDR3 loop is CASSPWRGHETQYF. The CDR3 bases that were read are TGTGCCAGCTCACCATGGAGGGGGCACGAGACC.